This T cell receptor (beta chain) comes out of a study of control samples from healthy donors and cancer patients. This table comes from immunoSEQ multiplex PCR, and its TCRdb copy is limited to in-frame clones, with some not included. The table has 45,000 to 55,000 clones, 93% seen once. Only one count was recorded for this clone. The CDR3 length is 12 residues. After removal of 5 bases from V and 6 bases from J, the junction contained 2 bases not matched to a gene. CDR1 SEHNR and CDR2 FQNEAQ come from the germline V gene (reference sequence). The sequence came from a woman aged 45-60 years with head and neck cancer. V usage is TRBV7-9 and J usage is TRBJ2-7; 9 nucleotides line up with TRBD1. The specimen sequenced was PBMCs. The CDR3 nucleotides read TGTGCCAGCAGCCAGGACAGGGGCGAGCAGTACTTC. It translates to CASSQDRGEQYF. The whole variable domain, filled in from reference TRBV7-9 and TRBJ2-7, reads DTGVSQNPRHKITKRGQNVTFRCDPISEHNRLYWYRQTLGQGPEFLTYFQNEAQLEKSRLLSDRFSAERPKGSFSTLEIQRTEQGDSAMYLCASSQDRGEQYFGPGTRLTVT.